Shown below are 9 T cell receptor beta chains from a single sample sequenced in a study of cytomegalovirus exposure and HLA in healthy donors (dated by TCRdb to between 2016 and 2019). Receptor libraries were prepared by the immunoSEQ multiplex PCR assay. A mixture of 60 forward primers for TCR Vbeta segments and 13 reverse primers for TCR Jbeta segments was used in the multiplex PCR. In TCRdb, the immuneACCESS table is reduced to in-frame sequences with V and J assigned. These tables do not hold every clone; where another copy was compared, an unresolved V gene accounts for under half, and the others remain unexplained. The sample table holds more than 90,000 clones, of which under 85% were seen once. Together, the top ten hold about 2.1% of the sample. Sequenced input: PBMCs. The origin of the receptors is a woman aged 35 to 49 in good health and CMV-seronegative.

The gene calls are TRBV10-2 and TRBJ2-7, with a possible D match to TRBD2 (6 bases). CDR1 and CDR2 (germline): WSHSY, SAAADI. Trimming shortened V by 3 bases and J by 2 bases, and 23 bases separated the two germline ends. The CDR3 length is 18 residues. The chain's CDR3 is CASSEIYRPGVGPYEQYF. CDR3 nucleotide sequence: TGCGCCAGCAGTGAAATTTATAGGCCGGGAGTGGGTCCCTACGAGCAGTACTTC.

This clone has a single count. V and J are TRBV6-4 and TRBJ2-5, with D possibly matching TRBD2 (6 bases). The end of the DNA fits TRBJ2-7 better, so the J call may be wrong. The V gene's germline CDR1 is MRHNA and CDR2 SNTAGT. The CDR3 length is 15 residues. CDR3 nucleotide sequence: TGTGCCAGCAGTGGAACTAGCTCCGGGTCCTACGAGCAGTACTTC. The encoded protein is CASSGTSSGSYEQYF.

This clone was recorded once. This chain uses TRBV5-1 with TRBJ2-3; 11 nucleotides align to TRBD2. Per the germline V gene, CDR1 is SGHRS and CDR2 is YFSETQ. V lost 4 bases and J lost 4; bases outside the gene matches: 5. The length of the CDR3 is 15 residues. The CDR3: CASSGSGRASDTQYF. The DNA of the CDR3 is TGCGCCAGCAGCGGTAGCGGGAGGGCCTCAGATACGCAGTATTTT.

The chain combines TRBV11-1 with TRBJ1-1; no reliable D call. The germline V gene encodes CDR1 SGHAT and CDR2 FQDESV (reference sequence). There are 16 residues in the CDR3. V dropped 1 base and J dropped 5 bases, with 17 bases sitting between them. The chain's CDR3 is CASSLGIGGLGTEAFF. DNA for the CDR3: TGTGCCAGCAGCTTAGGTATTGGCGGTCTCGGGACTGAAGCTTTCTTT.

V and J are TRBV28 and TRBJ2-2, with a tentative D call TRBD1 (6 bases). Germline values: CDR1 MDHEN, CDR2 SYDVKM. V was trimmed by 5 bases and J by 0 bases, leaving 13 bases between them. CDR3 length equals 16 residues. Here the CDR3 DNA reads TGTGCCAGCAGTGCGCCCAGGGGCTCGAACACCGGGGAGCTGTTTTTT. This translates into CASSAPRGSNTGELFF. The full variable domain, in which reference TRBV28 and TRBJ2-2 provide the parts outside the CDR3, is DVKVTQSSRYLVKRTGEKVFLECVQDMDHENMFWYRQDPGLGLRLIYFSYDVKMKEKGDIPEGYSVSREKKERFSLILESASTNQTSMYLCASSAPRGSNTGELFFGEGSRLTVL.

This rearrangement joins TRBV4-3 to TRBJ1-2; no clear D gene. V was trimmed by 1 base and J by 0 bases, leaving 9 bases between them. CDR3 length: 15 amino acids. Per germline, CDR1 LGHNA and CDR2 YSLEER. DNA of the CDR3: TGCGCCAGCAGCCAAGGTTACAAAGCTAACTATGGCTACACCTTC. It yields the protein CASSQGYKANYGYTF.

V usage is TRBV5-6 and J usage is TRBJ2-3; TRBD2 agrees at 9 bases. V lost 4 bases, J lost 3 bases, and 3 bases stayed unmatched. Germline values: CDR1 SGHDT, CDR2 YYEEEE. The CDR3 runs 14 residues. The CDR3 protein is CASSAGGLTDTQYF. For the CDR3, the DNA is TGTGCCAGCAGCGCGGGGGGGCTGACAGATACGCAGTATTTT.

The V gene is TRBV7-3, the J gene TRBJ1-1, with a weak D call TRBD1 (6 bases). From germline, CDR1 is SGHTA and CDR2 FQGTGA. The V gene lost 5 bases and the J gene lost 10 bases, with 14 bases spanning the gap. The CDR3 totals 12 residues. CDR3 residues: CASSPAGGLAFF. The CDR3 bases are TGTGCCAGCAGCCCGGCGGGGGGCTTAGCTTTCTTT.

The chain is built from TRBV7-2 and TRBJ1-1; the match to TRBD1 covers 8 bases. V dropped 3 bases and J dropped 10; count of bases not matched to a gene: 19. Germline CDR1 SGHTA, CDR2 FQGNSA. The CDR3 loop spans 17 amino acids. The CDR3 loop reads CASSFFQGAGYTRAAFF. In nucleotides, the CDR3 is TGTGCCAGCAGCTTCTTTCAGGGGGCGGGCTACACGCGTGCAGCTTTCTTT.